This T cell receptor beta chain was captured by sequencing in a study of cytomegalovirus exposure and HLA in healthy donors. The CDR3 is 15 amino acids. Germline-derived CDR1 and CDR2 are MNHEY and SMNVEV (reference sequence). V shed 5 bases, J shed 2 bases, and the junction held 8 bases outside the gene matches. Study-wide results and limits: The study put 150 to 200 TCR beta chains on its list as cytomegalovirus-associated. Subsequent analysis found a tendency for first-cohort TCR clusters to co-occur within the 95 to 150 validation repertoires. According to reports, the classifier identified cytomegalovirus status with high specificity and sensitivity.

To note about this clone: Its specificity is not known.

Assay used: immunoSEQ multiplex PCR; TCRdb lists only in-frame clones, some missing. This table holds about 150,000 clones, more than 70% found once. Sequencing input: PBMCs. This sequence was found in a human donor in good health. This chain connects TRBV27 to TRBJ2-7, with TRBD2 identical over 8 bases. CDR3 DNA: TGTGCCAGCAGTCCAACTTATAGCGGGACCTACGAGCAGTACTTC. Amino acid sequence: CASSPTYSGTYEQYF.